This T cell receptor beta chain was captured by sequencing in a study of T-cell memory formation after mild COVID-19. Across the study: TCR clusters mostly belonged to single donors.

Losses at the gene ends were 0 bases for V and 4 bases for J; bases not matched to a gene: 1. Germline V gene lookup returns CDR1 SGHTA and CDR2 FQGNSA. This CDR3 comprises 14 residues. 5'RACE with constant-segment primers built TCRalpha and TCRbeta cDNA libraries with UMIs. Using its own MiXCR run on the 5' RACE reads, TCRdb lists one record per CDR3 protein. This table has around 400,000 distinct CDR3 sequences, 20% to 30% appearing once. The receptor's source is an adult woman who had mild COVID-19 (a few samples of this study predate the infection). Cell type and time point are not known. What was sequenced was PBMCs or a T cell subset sorted from them (not recorded which). The chain recombines TRBV7-2 with TRBJ2-5, with TRBD2 matching over 8 bases. CDR3 amino acids: CASSLAGRAETQYF. DNA for the CDR3: TGTGCCAGCAGCTTAGCCGGGAGGGCAGAGACCCAGTACTTC.